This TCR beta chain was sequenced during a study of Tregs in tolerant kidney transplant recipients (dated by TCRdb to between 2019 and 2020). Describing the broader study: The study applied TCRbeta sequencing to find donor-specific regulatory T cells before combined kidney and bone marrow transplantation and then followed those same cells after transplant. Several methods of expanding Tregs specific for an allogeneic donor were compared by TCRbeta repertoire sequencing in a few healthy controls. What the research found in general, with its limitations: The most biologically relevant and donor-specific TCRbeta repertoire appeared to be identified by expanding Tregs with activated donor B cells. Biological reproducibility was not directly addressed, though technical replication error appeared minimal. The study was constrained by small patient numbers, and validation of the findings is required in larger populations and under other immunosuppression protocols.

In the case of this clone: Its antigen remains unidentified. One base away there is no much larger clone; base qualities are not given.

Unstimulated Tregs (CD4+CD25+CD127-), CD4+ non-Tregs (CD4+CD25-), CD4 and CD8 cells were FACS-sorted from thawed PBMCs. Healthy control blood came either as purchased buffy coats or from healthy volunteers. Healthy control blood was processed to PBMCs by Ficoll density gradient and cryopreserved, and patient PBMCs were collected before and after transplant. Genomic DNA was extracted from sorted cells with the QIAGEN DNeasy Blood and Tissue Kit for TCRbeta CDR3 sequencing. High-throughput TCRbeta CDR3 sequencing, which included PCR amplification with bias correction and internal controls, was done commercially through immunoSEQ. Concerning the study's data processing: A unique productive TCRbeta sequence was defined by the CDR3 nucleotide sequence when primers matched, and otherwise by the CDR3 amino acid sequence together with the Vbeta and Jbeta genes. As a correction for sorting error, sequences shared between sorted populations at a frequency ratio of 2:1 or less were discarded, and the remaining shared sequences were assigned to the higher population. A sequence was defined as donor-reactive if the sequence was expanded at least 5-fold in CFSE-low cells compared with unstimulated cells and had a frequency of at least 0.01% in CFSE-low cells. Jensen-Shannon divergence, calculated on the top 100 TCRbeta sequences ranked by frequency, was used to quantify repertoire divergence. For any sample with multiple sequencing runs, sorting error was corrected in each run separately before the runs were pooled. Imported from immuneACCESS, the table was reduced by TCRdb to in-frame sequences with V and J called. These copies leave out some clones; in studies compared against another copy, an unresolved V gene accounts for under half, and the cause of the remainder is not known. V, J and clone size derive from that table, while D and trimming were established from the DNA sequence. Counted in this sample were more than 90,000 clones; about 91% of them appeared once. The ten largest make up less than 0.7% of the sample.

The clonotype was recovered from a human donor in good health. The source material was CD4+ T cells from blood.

Here is the DNA: TGTGCCAGCAGTCCCCGGGACCGCCTGGGGTACGAGCAGTACTTC. The translation is CASSPRDRLGYEQYF. The rearrangement combines TRBV27 with TRBJ2-7, with a tentative D call of TRBD1 or TRBD2, each matching 5 bases. Reading from cysteine to phenylalanine, the CDR3 counts 15 amino acids. Only the CDR3 region is kept as DNA, spanning 45 bases read in frame from base 1. CDR1 and CDR2 were assigned from the germline V gene (reference sequence) as MNHEY and SMNVEV. A distance of 18 bases separates the germline ends of V and J, which lose 5 bases and 4 bases respectively.